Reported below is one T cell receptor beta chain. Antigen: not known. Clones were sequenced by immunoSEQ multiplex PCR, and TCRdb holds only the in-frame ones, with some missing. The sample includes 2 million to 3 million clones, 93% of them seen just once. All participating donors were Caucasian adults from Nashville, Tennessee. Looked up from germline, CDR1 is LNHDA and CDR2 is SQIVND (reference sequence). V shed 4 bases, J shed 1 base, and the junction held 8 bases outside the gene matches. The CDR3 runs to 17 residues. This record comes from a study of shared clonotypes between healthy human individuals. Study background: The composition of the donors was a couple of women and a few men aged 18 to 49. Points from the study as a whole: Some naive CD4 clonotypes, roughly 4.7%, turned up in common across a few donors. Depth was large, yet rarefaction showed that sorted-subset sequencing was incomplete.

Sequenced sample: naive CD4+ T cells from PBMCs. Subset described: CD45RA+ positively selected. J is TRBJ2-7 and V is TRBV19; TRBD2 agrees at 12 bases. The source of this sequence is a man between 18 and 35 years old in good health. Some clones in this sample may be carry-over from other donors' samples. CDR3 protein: CASSTLTSGRPSYEQYF. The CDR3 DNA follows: TGTGCCAGTAGTACTCTGACTAGCGGGAGACCTTCCTACGAGCAGTACTTC. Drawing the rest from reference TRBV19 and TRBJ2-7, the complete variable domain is DGGITQSPKYLFRKEGQNVTLSCEQNLNHDAMYWYRQDPGQGLRLIYYSQIVNDFQKGDIAEGYSVSREKKESFPLTVTSAQKNPTAFYLCASSTLTSGRPSYEQYFGPGTRLTVT.